This T cell receptor (beta chain) was documented in a study of PD-L1 blockade in urothelial cancer (dated by TCRdb to about 2017). Describing the broader study: All patients started therapy around 2014 and received atezolizumab 1,200 mg intravenously every 3 weeks. Around 29 patients had pretreatment blood TCR-seq, about 25 had at least one posttreatment blood collection, and about 25 had tumor TCR-seq. Blood samples gave median yields of approximately 130,000 T cells and some 80,000 unique TCRs, along with a median clonality of roughly 0.08. Somatic, immune and clinical correlates of response to PD-L1 blockade with atezolizumab in urothelial cancer were the focus of an exploratory multi-omic analysis. About 85% of the 29 patients were males with bladder-origin urothelial cancer, and about 65% of the 29 reported a prior smoking history. Durable clinical benefit was defined as progression-free survival longer than 6 months, and TCR features were also tested against progression-free and overall survival. In the same patients, pretreatment tumors underwent whole exome sequencing and RNA sequencing in addition to TCR sequencing. Blood samples were analyzed at two time points: 3 weeks after treatment start (second dose) and 6 weeks after treatment start. Durable clinical benefit was achieved by nine patients but not by the remaining 20. Pretreatment tumor samples and matched peripheral blood, collected serially before and after atezolizumab treatment, underwent TCR sequencing. Patients had an ECOG performance status of 0 or 1 and had received between 0 and 3 prior chemotherapy regimens. The study at large found these results: Improved progression-free and overall survival was associated with having pretreatment peripheral blood TCR clonality below the median. Because the sample size was small (n of about 29) and many of the analyses were exploratory, the results are meant to be hypothesis-generating. Greater expansion of tumor-associated TCR clones in peripheral blood 3 weeks after the start of treatment was observed in patients with durable benefit (n of about 20, p = 0.022).

The germline ends are 11 bases apart after V is trimmed by 3 bases and J by 0 bases. Taken from cysteine to phenylalanine, the CDR3 has 15 residues. Just the 45-base CDR3 DNA is kept, in frame starting at base 1. From the germline V gene (reference sequence), CDR1 is LNHDA and CDR2 is SQIVND. Comment on this clone: What this receptor recognizes is not known. No much larger clone is present one base from it, and per-base qualities are unavailable.

A total of 29 patients with locally advanced or metastatic urothelial carcinoma, treated at Memorial Sloan Kettering on a trial protocol, made up the cohort. Peripheral blood mononuclear cells were collected pretreatment and during treatment, at between 1 and 8 total time points per patient. The Qiagen DNeasy Blood extraction kit was used to purify genomic DNA from total PBMCs and tumor samples. Collected pretreatment and during treatment, PBMCs were isolated and stored as previously described. Each PCR received spiked-in synthetic TCR analog templates so that absolute template abundance could be estimated from read counts. The immunoSEQ assay was used to amplify TCRbeta CDR3 regions from genomic DNA with bias-controlled V and J gene primers. Rearranged TCRbeta segments were sequenced at approximately 20X coverage. As for how the authors treated the data: Clustering was used to correct sequencing errors, and CDR3s were annotated against IMGT to assign V, D and J genes. Only productive TCRbeta rearrangements were used in downstream analyses, excluding out-of-frame or stop-codon sequences. Clonality was calculated as one minus the Shannon entropy normalized by the log of the number of unique productive sequences. Clones differing between time points or between blood and tumor were identified by Fisher's exact test with Benjamini-Hochberg correction at adjusted p below 0.01. TCRdb retrieved this table from immuneACCESS and kept in-frame rearrangements only. Not all clones are present; in checked studies, unresolved V genes account for under half, and no reason is known for the remainder. V, J and clone size were drawn from that table, and D and trimming were deduced from the DNA. The sample yields around 100,000 clones; approximately 85% were counted once. The ten largest clones take up 2.4% of the sample.

The chain employs TRBV19 and TRBJ1-1; 5 matching bases give a weak D call of TRBD1. Source: PBMCs, taken around atezolizumab (anti-PD-L1) treatment. This sequence was found in a man aged 50 to 59 with urothelial cancer. The CDR3 amino acid sequence is: CASSMGGTMNTEAFF. At the DNA level, the sequence is TGTGCCAGTAGTATGGGGGGGACCATGAACACTGAAGCTTTCTTT. Reference TRBV19 and TRBJ1-1 proteins supply the regions before and after the CDR3; the full variable domain is: DGGITQSPKYLFRKEGQNVTLSCEQNLNHDAMYWYRQDPGQGLRLIYYSQIVNDFQKGDIAEGYSVSREKKESFPLTVTSAQKNPTAFYLCASSMGGTMNTEAFFGQGTRLTVV.